The present entry profiles one TCR beta chain with its context. Its antigen is unknown. This entry belongs to a study of Tregs in tolerant kidney transplant recipients. About the study: Antibodies separated recipient from donor cells. Study results and limitations: This study did not directly address biological reproducibility.

Sequencing was performed with immunoSEQ multiplex PCR; in TCRdb, only in-frame clones are kept and a portion is missing. The table records approximately 45,000 clones, 95% of them present only once. The junction had 2 bases not matched to a gene; V was cut back by 4 bases and J by 4 bases. CDR3 length equals 14 residues. CDR1 is SGHRS and CDR2 is YFSETQ in the germline V gene. The chain links TRBV5-1 to TRBJ2-3; the match to TRBD1 covers 11 bases. Sample: Tregs from blood cultured with allogeneic cells. The sequence derives from a human donor in good health. CDR3 residues: CASSRTGGADTQYF. CDR3 coding DNA: TGCGCCAGCAGCCGGACAGGGGGCGCAGATACGCAGTATTTT. The entire variable domain, with the rest obtained from reference TRBV5-1 and TRBJ2-3, is as follows: KAGVTQTPRYLIKTRGQQVTLSCSPISGHRSVSWYQQTPGQGLQFLFEYFSETQRNKGNFPGRFSGRQFSNSRSEMNVSTLELGDSALYLCASSRTGGADTQYFGPGTRLTVL.